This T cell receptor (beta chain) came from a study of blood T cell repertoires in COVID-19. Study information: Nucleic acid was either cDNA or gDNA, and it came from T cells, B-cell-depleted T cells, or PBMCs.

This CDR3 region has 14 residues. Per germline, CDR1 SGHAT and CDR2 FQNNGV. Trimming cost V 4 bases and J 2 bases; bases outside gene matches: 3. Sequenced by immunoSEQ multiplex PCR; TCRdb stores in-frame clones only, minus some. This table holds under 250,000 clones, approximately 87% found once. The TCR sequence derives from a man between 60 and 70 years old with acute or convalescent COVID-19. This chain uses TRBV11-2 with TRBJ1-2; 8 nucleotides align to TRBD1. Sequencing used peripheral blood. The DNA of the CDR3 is TGTGCCAGCAGCTCCCGGACAGGGAACTATGGCTACACCTTC. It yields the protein CASSSRTGNYGYTF.